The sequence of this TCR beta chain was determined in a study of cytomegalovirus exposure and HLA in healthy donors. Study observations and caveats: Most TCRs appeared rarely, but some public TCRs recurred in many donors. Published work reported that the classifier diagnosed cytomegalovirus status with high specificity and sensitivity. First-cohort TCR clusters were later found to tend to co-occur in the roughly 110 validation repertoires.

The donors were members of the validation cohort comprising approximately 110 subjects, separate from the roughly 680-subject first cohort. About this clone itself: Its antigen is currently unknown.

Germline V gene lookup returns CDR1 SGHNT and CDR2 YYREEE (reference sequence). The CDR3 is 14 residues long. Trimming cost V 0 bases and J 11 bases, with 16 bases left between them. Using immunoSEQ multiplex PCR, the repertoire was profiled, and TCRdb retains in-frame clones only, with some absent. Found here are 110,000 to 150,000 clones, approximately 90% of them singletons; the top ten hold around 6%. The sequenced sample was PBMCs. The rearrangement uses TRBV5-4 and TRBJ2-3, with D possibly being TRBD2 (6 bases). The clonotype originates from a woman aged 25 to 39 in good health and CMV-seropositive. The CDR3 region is CASSLDGGDNWQYF. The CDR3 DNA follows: TGTGCCAGCAGCTTGGACGGGGGTGATAATTGGCAGTATTTT. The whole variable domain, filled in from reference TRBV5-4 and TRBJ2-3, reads ETGVTQSPTHLIKTRGQQVTLRCSSQSGHNTVSWYQQALGQGPQFIFQYYREEENGRGNFPPRFSGLQFPNYSSELNVNALELDDSALYLCASSLDGGDNWQYFGPGTRLTVL.